Shown below are 20 T cell receptor beta chains from a single sample sequenced in a study of blood T cell repertoires in COVID-19. Assay: immunoSEQ multiplex PCR; the TCRdb copy retains only in-frame clones and omits some. This sample has under 350,000 clones; over 75% occur once, and the top ten carry around 7.8%. Sequencing was carried out using peripheral blood. All receptors derive from a human donor in a cohort sampled during active COVID-19.

The chain is built from TRBV7-9 and TRBJ1-6, with D unresolved. Trimming pared 3 bases from V and 0 bases from J, leaving 9 bases between. The germline V gene encodes CDR1 SEHNR and CDR2 FQNEAQ (reference sequence). This CDR3 contains 16 residues. The CDR3 loop is CASSFPPRSYNSPLHF. In DNA form, the CDR3 reads TGTGCCAGCAGCTTTCCCCCGCGCTCCTATAATTCACCCCTCCACTTT.

The chain carries TRBV10-2 and TRBJ2-5; TRBD1 matches at 7 bases. The J segment lost 7 bases and the V segment lost 6 bases, leaving 8 bases of the junction unmatched. Germline CDR1 is WSHSY and CDR2 is SAAADI. The CDR3 contains 13 residues. CDR3 region: CASSPDRVATQYF. The CDR3 coding sequence is TGCGCCAGCAGCCCCGACAGGGTGGCGACCCAGTACTTC.

The chain carries TRBV9 and TRBJ2-3; 9 positions agree with TRBD2. J was trimmed by 0 bases and V by 0 bases; bases with no gene match: 20. Germline V lookup: CDR1 SGDLS, CDR2 YYNGEE. The CDR3 is 22 amino acids. CDR3 DNA: TGTGCCAGCAGCGTAGGCGGGGGGGGATGGGCAGGCCAAAGGTCTAGCACAGATACGCAGTATTTT. It encodes CASSVGGGGWAGQRSSTDTQYF.

This clone was seen a single time. The V gene is TRBV18, the J gene TRBJ1-3; TRBD1 is a possible D gene (6 bases). The ends were cut back, 3 bases at V and 3 bases at J, with 12 bases in the middle. Germline CDR1 is KGHSH and CDR2 is LQKENI. The CDR3 consists of 15 residues. CDR3 DNA sequence: TGTGCCAGCTCACCGCAAACAGGGTTTGGAAACACCATATATTTT. Translated: CASSPQTGFGNTIYF.

V is TRBV19 and J is TRBJ1-6; D may be TRBD1 (5 bases). Looked up from germline, CDR1 is LNHDA and CDR2 is SQIVND (reference sequence). The CDR3 spans 16 residues. The V gene lost 6 bases and the J gene lost 5 bases, with 17 bases spanning the gap. CDR3 residues: CASRIAVRADNSPLHF. The CDR3 coding sequence is TGTGCCAGTAGGATCGCCGTCAGGGCCGATAATTCACCCCTCCACTTT.

This clone was seen just once. The chain has TRBV2 and TRBJ2-7, with 8 bases fitting TRBD2. The CDR3 totals 16 residues. Losses at the gene ends were 4 bases for V and 2 bases for J; bases not matched to a gene: 10. Germline lookup yields CDR1 SNHLY and CDR2 FYNNEI. DNA of the CDR3: TGTGCCAGCAGTGGCCCCCGGGGGGGCCGAACCTACGAGCAGTACTTC. Residues: CASSGPRGGRTYEQYF. The full variable domain, its missing parts supplied by reference TRBV2 and TRBJ2-7, is EPEVTQTPSHQVTQMGQEVILRCVPISNHLYFYWYRQILGQKVEFLVSFYNNEISEKSEIFDDQFSVERPDGSNFTLKIRSTKLEDSAMYFCASSGPRGGRTYEQYFGPGTRLTVT.

The V and J genes are TRBV5-6 and TRBJ2-5; 7 bases fit TRBD1. CDR3 length: 14 residues. Trimming cost V 3 bases and J 7 bases; bases outside gene matches: 9. CDR1 is SGHDT and CDR2 is YYEEEE in the germline V gene. The CDR3 is CASSSVTGVGTQYF. The CDR3, as DNA: TGTGCCAGCAGCTCAGTCACAGGGGTTGGGACCCAGTACTTC.

This chain uses TRBV12-5 with TRBJ2-7; 7 positions match TRBD2. CDR1 is LGHNT and CDR2 is FRNRAP in the germline V gene. CDR3 length: 15 residues. V gave up 1 base and J gave up 2 bases; unmatched junction bases: 5. CDR3 residues: CASGLAPGGTYEQYF. For the CDR3, the DNA is TGTGCTAGTGGTTTGGCCCCCGGGGGGACCTACGAGCAGTACTTC.

The chain combines TRBV11-2 with TRBJ2-7; D unresolved. Per the germline V gene, CDR1 is SGHAT and CDR2 is FQNNGV. V lost 1 base and J lost 3, with 7 bases in between. The CDR3 covers 13 residues. The CDR3 sequence is CASSLGPNYEQYF. The CDR3, as DNA: TGTGCCAGCAGCTTAGGTCCAAACTACGAGCAGTACTTC.

The chain combines TRBV5-1 with TRBJ1-1; the D is unclear. The CDR3 has 15 residues. Germline lookup yields CDR1 SGHRS and CDR2 YFSETQ. Trimming left V 5 bases short and J 3 bases short, with 17 bases between. The CDR3 protein is CASREAAGGDTEAFF. The CDR3 coding sequence is TGCGCCAGCAGAGAAGCAGCGGGCGGGGACACTGAAGCTTTCTTT.

The chain combines TRBV19 with TRBJ2-1; TRBD2 matches at 12 bases. The CDR3 extends over 15 amino acids. Trimming cost V 6 bases and J 8 bases; bases outside gene matches: 8. Germline-derived CDR1 and CDR2 are LNHDA and SQIVND (reference sequence). CDR3 DNA sequence: TGTGCCAGTAGCTGGTCTAGCGGGGGGGCCTATGAGCAGTTCTTC. This codes for CASSWSSGGAYEQFF.

The chain links TRBV2 to TRBJ2-6, with D perhaps matching TRBD1 (6 bases). This CDR3 region has 18 residues. The ends were cut back, 7 bases at V and 4 bases at J, with 23 bases in the middle. Germline V lookup: CDR1 SNHLY, CDR2 FYNNEI. CDR3 in amino acids: CASTARDRTFGGANVLTF. CDR3 bases: TGTGCCAGCACGGCCCGAGACAGGACCTTCGGGGGGGCCAACGTCCTGACTTTC.

The genes are TRBV7-3 and TRBJ2-3; 7 nucleotides agree with TRBD2. V shed 5 bases, J shed 0 bases, and the junction held 8 bases outside the gene matches. CDR1 is SGHTA, CDR2 FQGTGA, per germline. The CDR3 extends over 16 amino acids. The CDR3 bases are TGTGCCAGCAGCCGACTAGCCCCCGCTAGCACAGATACGCAGTATTTT. Amino acids: CASSRLAPASTDTQYF.

This chain links TRBV27 with TRBJ2-7, with D perhaps matching TRBD2 (6 bases). The CDR3 consists of 13 residues. CDR1 and CDR2 from the germline V gene are MNHEY and SMNVEV (reference sequence). V dropped 5 bases and J dropped 10 bases, with 18 bases sitting between them. The CDR3 reads CASSPSGLRIQYF. The DNA of the CDR3 is TGTGCCAGCAGTCCGTCGGGACTTAGAATCCAGTACTTC.

V and J are TRBV3-1 (or the pseudogene TRBV3-2) and TRBJ2-1; 8 bases align to TRBD1. The CDR3 consists of 14 residues. Germline trimming cut 3 bases from V and 9 bases from J; bases unmatched to any gene: 7. CDR1 is LGHDT, CDR2 YNNKEL, per germline (reference sequence). CDR3 protein: CASSHGQGFREQFF. In DNA, the CDR3 is TGTGCCAGCAGCCATGGACAGGGATTTCGTGAGCAGTTCTTC.

This clone was seen a handful of times. The V gene is TRBV24-1, the J gene TRBJ2-1; D remains unclear. The ends were cut back, 4 bases at V and 4 bases at J, with 13 bases in the middle. The CDR3 is 15 amino acids. The germline CDR1 and CDR2 sequences are KGHDR and SFDVKD. This chain's CDR3 is CATSDLDTLYNEQFF. The CDR3, as DNA: TGTGCCACCAGTGACCTTGACACATTATACAATGAGCAGTTCTTC.

The chain links TRBV21-1 to TRBJ2-7; the table gives TRBD1 as D, unverified against the DNA. TRBV21-1 is a pseudogene locus. The CDR3 is 19 amino acids. The CDR3 region has the DNA TGTGCCAGCAGCCCCGACAGGTCCATAAGGGGACATACTTCCTACGAGCAGTACTTC. It translates to CASSPDRSIRGHTSYEQYF.

The V call is TRBV7-8, the J call TRBJ1-1; TRBD1 matches 8 bases. The CDR3 has 15 residues. The ends lost 5 bases at V and 1 base at J; junction bases unmatched: 6. Germline CDR1 reads SGHVS; CDR2 reads FQNEAQ. CDR3 amino acids: CASSTRTGSNTEAFF. CDR3 sequence (DNA): TGTGCCAGCAGCACTAGGACAGGGTCGAACACTGAAGCTTTCTTT.

The chain has TRBV4-1 and TRBJ1-4; 8 bases map to TRBD1. CDR1 and CDR2 (germline): MGHRA, YSYEKL. J lost 8 bases, V lost 2 bases, and 7 bases had no gene match. The CDR3 runs to 15 residues. The CDR3 sequence: CASSQWDRLYEKLFF. The CDR3 DNA reads TGCGCCAGCAGCCAATGGGACAGGCTTTACGAAAAACTGTTTTTT.

About this clone: The conserved phenylalanine or tryptophan is not found at the CDR3 terminus, so this likely reflects a read error. The DNA is omitted, as the CDR3 cannot be located on it reliably, and the CDR3 follows TCRdb's listing. The rearrangement links TRBV2 to TRBJ2-7; TRBD2 is the table's D call, not checked against the DNA. The V gene's germline CDR1 is SNHLY and CDR2 FYNNEI. The CDR3 numbers 14 amino acids, ends counted. This CDR3 is CASSGADRDMALGP.